This T cell receptor beta chain was sequenced in a study of beta chain features in type 1 diabetes. Overall study context: In age, gender and cell yields, patients were similar to healthy donors.

The entirety of the isolated RNA underwent reverse transcription, so expressed TCRB transcripts were sequenced. Sequenced by immunoSEQ multiplex PCR; TCRdb stores in-frame clones only, minus some. The sample yields about 450,000 clones, roughly 10% seen once. CDR3 length: 15 amino acids. The V end was cut by 0 bases, the J end by 10 bases, with 15 bases between. CDR1 LGHNA and CDR2 YSLEER come from the germline V gene. The authors took one heparinised blood draw, averaging approximately 120 mL, from each donor. The specimen sequenced was naive CD4+ T cells from blood. This receptor was taken from a woman between 18 and 29 years old in good health. The chain uses TRBV4-3 and TRBJ1-4, with a weak D call TRBD1 (6 bases). The CDR3 is CASSQDLQGSRKLFF. The CDR3 coding sequence is TGCGCCAGCAGCCAAGATTTGCAGGGGTCACGAAAACTGTTTTTT.